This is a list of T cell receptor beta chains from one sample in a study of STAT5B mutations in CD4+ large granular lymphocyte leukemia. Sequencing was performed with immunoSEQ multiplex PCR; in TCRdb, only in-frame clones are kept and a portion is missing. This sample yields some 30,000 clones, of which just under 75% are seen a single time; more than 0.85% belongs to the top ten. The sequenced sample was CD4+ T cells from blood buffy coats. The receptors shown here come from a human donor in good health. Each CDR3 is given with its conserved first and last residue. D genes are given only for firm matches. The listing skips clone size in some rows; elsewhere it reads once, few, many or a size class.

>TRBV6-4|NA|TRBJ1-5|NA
CASTRTGNQPQHF
TGTGCCAGCACTAGGACGGGAAATCAGCCCCAGCATTTT
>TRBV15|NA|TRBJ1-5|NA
CATSRDSDQPQHF
TGTGCCACCAGCAGGGATTCGGATCAGCCCCAGCATTTT
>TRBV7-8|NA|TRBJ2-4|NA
CASSLRGAGKNIQYF
TGTGCCAGCAGCTTAAGGGGGGCGGGGAAAAACATTCAGTACTTC
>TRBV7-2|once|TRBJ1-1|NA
CASSPGPNTEAFF
TGTGCCAGCAGTCCGGGACCTAACACTGAAGCTTTCTTT
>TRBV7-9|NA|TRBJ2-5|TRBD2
CASREGLAGGPETQYF
TGTGCCAGCAGGGAGGGACTAGCGGGAGGGCCCGAGACCCAGTACTTC
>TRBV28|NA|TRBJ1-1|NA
CASSYRMNTEAFF
TGTGCCAGCAGCTACAGGATGAACACTGAAGCTTTCTTT
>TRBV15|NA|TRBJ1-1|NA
CATSFRGTEAFF
TGTGCCACCAGTTTCCGCGGGACTGAAGCTTTCTTT
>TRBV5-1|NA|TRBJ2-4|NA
CASSLGDINIQYF
TGCGCCAGCAGCTTGGGGGACATAAACATTCAGTACTTC
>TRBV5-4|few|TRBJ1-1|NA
CASSLWGVNTEAFF
TGTGCCAGCAGCTTGTGGGGGGTGAACACTGAAGCTTTCTTT
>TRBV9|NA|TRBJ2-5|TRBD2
CASSVAPSGGAETQYF
TGTGCCAGCAGCGTAGCTCCTAGCGGGGGGGCCGAGACCCAGTACTTC
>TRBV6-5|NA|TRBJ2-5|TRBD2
CASRSGGNQETQYF
TGTGCCAGCAGGTCGGGGGGGAACCAAGAGACCCAGTACTTC
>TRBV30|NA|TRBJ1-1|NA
CAWNPIGISNTEAFF
TGTGCCTGGAACCCCATCGGGATCTCGAACACTGAAGCTTTCTTT
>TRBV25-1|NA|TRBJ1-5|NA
CASSAPNQPQHF
TGTGCCAGCAGTGCCCCGAATCAGCCCCAGCATTTT
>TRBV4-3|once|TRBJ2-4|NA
CASSQQRGENIQYF
TGCGCCAGCAGCCAGCAAAGGGGGGAGAACATTCAGTACTTC
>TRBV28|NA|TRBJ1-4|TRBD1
CASSRRGQGVNEKLFF
TGTGCCAGCAGCCGACGGGGACAGGGTGTAAATGAAAAACTGTTTTTT
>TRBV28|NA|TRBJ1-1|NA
CASRSTGFGEAFF
TGTGCCAGCAGATCCACAGGGTTCGGTGAAGCTTTCTTT
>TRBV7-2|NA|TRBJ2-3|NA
CASSLAPRVSTDTQYF
TGTGCCAGCAGCTTAGCCCCACGCGTGAGCACAGATACGCAGTATTTT
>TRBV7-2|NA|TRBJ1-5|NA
CASSYGQLNQPQHF
TGTGCCAGCAGCTACGGACAGCTAAATCAGCCCCAGCATTTT
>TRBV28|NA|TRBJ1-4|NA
CASSSTQGRHEKLFF
TGTGCCAGCAGCTCTACTCAGGGGCGGCATGAAAAACTGTTTTTT
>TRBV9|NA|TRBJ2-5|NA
CASSVATGGATQYF
TGTGCCAGCAGCGTAGCTACTGGGGGGGCGACCCAGTACTTC
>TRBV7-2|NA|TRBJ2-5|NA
CASSSGSQETQYF
TGTGCCAGCAGCTCAGGCTCGCAGGAGACCCAGTACTTC
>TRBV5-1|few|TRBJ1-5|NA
CASSLEGVNQPQHF
TGCGCCAGCAGCTTGGAAGGGGTCAATCAGCCCCAGCATTTT
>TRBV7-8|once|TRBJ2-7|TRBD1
CASSSRDRDPSYEQYF
TGTGCCAGCAGCTCTCGAGACAGGGACCCCTCCTACGAGCAGTACTTC
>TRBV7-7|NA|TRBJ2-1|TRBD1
CASSKGQGVYNEQFF
TGTGCCAGCAGCAAGGGACAGGGCGTTTACAATGAGCAGTTCTTC
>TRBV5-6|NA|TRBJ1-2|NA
CASSPSTNYGYTF
TGTGCCAGCAGCCCTTCCACTAACTATGGCTACACCTTC
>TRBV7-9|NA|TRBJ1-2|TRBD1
CASIPGGGNYGYTF
TGTGCCAGCATCCCAGGGGGCGGTAACTATGGCTACACCTTC
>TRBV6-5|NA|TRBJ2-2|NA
CASSRQAGGELFF
TGTGCCAGCAGCCGACAGGCGGGGGGGGAGCTGTTTTTT
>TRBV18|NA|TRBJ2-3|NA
CASSSGFTDTQYF
TGTGCCAGCTCAAGCGGTTTCACAGATACGCAGTATTTT
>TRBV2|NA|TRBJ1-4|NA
CASRGDTNEKLFF
TGTGCCAGCAGAGGAGATACTAATGAAAAACTGTTTTTT
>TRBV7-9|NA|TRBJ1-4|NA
CASSPLTVNEKLFF
TGTGCCAGCAGCCCCTTGACCGTTAATGAAAAACTGTTTTTT
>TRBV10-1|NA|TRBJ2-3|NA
CASSRSTSDTQYF
TGCGCCAGCAGTAGATCTACTTCAGATACGCAGTATTTT
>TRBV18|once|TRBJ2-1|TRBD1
CASSPLRGQGQGNEQFF
TGTGCCAGCTCACCACTAAGAGGACAGGGCCAGGGGAATGAGCAGTTCTTC
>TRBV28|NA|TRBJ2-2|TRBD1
CASRMTGGDTGELFF
TGTGCCAGCAGGATGACAGGGGGAGACACCGGGGAGCTGTTTTTT
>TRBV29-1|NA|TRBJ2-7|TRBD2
CSVTSGVSYEQYF
TGCAGCGTTACTAGCGGGGTCTCCTACGAGCAGTACTTC
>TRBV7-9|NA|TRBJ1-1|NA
CASSEGVNTEAFF
TGTGCCAGCAGCGAAGGGGTGAACACTGAAGCTTTCTTT
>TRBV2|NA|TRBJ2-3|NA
CASSERFGGTDTQYF
TGTGCCAGCAGTGAGCGTTTTGGGGGCACAGATACGCAGTATTTT
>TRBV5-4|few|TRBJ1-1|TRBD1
CASSLGQGVEAFF
TGTGCCAGCAGCTTGGGACAGGGAGTTGAAGCTTTCTTT
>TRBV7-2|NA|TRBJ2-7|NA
CASSLGAVIYEQYF
TGTGCCAGCAGCTTAGGGGCGGTGATCTACGAGCAGTACTTC
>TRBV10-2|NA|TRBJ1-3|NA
CASSEGAAGNTIYF
TGCGCCAGCAGTGAAGGGGCAGCCGGAAACACCATATATTTT
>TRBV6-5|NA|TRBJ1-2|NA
CASSYSTARYGYTF
TGTGCCAGCAGTTACTCGACAGCCCGCTATGGCTACACCTTC
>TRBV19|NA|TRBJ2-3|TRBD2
CASSPFDSGGSDTQYF
TGTGCCAGTAGTCCCTTCGATAGCGGGGGTTCAGATACGCAGTATTTT
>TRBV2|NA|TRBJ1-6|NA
CASKRAFSYNSPLHF
TGTGCCAGCAAGCGGGCTTTCTCCTATAATTCACCCCTCCACTTT
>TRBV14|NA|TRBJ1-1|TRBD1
CASSQRPGQGNTEAFF
TGTGCCAGCAGCCAAAGGCCCGGACAGGGGAACACTGAAGCTTTCTTT
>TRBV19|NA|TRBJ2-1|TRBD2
CASSRASGGQSPSEQFF
TGTGCCAGTAGTAGGGCTAGCGGGGGGCAAAGTCCCAGTGAGCAGTTCTTC
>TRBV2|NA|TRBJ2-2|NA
CASSDRGATGELFF
TGTGCCAGCAGTGATAGAGGAGCCACCGGGGAGCTGTTTTTT
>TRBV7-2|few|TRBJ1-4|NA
CASSLVLGSGEKLFF
TGTGCCAGCAGCTTAGTCCTGGGTTCAGGCGAAAAACTGTTTTTT
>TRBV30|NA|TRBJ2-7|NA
CAWSDVGLSSYEQYF
TGTGCCTGGAGTGACGTGGGACTGAGCTCCTACGAGCAGTACTTC
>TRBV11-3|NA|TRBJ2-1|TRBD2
CASSLAAAGSAHEQFF
TGTGCCAGCAGCTTAGCTGCAGCGGGATCCGCGCATGAGCAGTTCTTC
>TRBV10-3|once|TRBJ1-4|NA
CAISPGVENEKLFF
TGTGCCATCAGCCCAGGGGTGGAAAATGAAAAACTGTTTTTT